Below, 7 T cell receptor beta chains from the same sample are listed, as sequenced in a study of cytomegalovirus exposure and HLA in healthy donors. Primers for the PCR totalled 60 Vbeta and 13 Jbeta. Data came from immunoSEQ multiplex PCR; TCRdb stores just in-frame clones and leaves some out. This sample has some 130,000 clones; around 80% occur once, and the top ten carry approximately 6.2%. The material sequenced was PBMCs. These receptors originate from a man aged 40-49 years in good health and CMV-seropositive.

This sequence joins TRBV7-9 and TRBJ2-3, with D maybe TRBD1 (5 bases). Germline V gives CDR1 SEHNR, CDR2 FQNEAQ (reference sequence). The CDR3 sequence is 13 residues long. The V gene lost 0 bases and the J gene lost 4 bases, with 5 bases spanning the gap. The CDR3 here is CASSLAGADTQYF. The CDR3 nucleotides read TGTGCCAGCAGCTTAGCAGGGGCAGATACGCAGTATTTT.

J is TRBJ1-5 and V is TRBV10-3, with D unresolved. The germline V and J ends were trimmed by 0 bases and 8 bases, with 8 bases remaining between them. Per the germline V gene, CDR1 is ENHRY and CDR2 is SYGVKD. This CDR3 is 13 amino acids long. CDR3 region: CAISESPPEPQHF. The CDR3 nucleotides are TGTGCCATCAGTGAGTCCCCCCCAGAGCCCCAGCATTTT.

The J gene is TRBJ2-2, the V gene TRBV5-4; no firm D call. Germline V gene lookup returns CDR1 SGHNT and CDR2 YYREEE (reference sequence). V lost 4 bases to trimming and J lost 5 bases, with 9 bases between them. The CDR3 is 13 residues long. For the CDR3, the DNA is TGTGCCAGCAGCCCCCAGGTTACCGGGGAGCTGTTTTTT. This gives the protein CASSPQVTGELFF.

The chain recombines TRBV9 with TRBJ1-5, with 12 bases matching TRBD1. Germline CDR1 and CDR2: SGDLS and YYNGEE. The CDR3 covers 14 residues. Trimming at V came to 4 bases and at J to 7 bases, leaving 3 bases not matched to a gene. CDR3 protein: CASSSGQGAQPQHF. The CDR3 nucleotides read TGTGCCAGCAGCTCGGGACAGGGGGCCCAGCCCCAGCATTTT.

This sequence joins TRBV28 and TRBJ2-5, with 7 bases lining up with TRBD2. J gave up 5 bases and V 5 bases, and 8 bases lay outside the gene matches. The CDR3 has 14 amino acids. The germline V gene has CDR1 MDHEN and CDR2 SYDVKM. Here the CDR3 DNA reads TGTGCCAGCAGTCCCCAGCGGGATGGCGAGACCCAGTACTTC. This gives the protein CASSPQRDGETQYF.

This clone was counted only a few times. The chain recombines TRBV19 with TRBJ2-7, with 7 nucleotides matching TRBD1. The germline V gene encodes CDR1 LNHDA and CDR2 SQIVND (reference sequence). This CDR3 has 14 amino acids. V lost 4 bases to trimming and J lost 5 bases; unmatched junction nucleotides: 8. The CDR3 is CASSTRGRWNEQYF. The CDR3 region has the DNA TGTGCCAGTAGTACTAGGGGGCGCTGGAACGAGCAGTACTTC.

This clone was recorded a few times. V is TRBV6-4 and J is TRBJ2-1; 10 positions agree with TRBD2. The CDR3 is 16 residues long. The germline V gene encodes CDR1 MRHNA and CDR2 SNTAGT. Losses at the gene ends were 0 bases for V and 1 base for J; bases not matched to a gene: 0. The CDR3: CASSDSSGRSYNEQFF. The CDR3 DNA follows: TGTGCCAGCAGTGACTCTAGCGGGAGGTCCTACAATGAGCAGTTCTTC.